The text below deals with one T cell receptor beta chain. Only in-frame clones appear in the TCRdb table, and some are missing; sequencing was by immunoSEQ multiplex PCR. The profile shows about 210,000 clones, over 70% of them singletons. Germline loops: CDR1 MDHEN, CDR2 SYDVKM. This CDR3 is 17 amino acids long. The ends lost 4 bases at V and 4 bases at J; junction bases unmatched: 11. This sample stems from a study of blood T cell repertoires in COVID-19. Study-wide context: The United States, Italy and Spain provided the acute and convalescent COVID-19 samples. PBMCs, B-cell-depleted T cells, or T cells provided the cDNA or gDNA that made up the material.

The source of this sequence is a man over 45 with active or convalescent COVID-19. Material for sequencing was peripheral blood. This chain uses TRBV28 with TRBJ2-1; 9 bases agree with TRBD2. The CDR3 sequence: CASSYPIAGVSYNEQFF. In DNA, the CDR3 is TGTGCCAGCAGTTATCCGATAGCGGGAGTGAGTTACAATGAGCAGTTCTTC.